The rows below give T cell receptor beta chains drawn from one sample of a study of cytomegalovirus exposure and HLA in healthy donors. Here immunoSEQ multiplex PCR was the method, and the copy in TCRdb shows in-frame clones only, minus some. The data show 200,000 or so clones, with 81% seen just once and 3.8% held by the top ten. The specimen was PBMCs. The receptor set was obtained from a man aged 45-65 years in good health and CMV-seronegative. The CDR3 runs from the conserved cysteine through the conserved F or W. The D gene is left open where the match is weak. The listing skips clone size in some rows; elsewhere it reads once, few, many or a size class.

D	J	V	length	size	CDR3	DNA
TRBD2	TRBJ2-5	TRBV7-7	13	-	CASSLQERGTQYF	TGTGCTAGCAGCTTGCAGGAGCGGGGGACCCAGTACTTC
-	TRBJ1-5	TRBV5-5	13	-	CASSFGGAQPQHF	TGTGCCAGCAGCTTCGGGGGAGCTCAGCCCCAGCATTTT
TRBD2	TRBJ2-5	TRBV7-9	19	-	CASSLGWTSGGALAETQYF	TGTGCCAGCAGCTTAGGATGGACTAGCGGGGGGGCTTTAGCTGAGACCCAGTACTTC
TRBD2	TRBJ2-2	TRBV11-2	15	-	CALPKRGENTGELFF	TGTGCCCTCCCCAAGCGGGGGGAGAACACCGGGGAGCTGTTTTTT
TRBD1	TRBJ1-2	TRBV14	14	once	CASSQVDRGHGYTF	TGTGCCAGCAGCCAAGTCGACAGGGGGCATGGCTACACCTTC
TRBD1	TRBJ1-4	TRBV19	15	once	CASSPTTGWTEKLFF	TGTGCCAGTAGTCCAACGACAGGGTGGACTGAAAAACTGTTTTTT
TRBD2	TRBJ2-2	TRBV5-6	14	-	CASSFGTSSGELFF	TGTGCCAGCAGCTTCGGGACTAGCTCCGGGGAGCTGTTTTTT
-	TRBJ1-3	TRBV4-1	15	once	CASSQEAERGNTIYF	TGCGCCAGCAGCCAAGAAGCAGAGAGGGGAAACACCATATATTTT
-	TRBJ1-1	TRBV19	15	-	CASSPRPGGNTEAFF	TGTGCCAGTAGTCCACGGCCGGGGGGGAACACTGAAGCTTTCTTT
-	TRBJ2-1	TRBV18	15	-	CASSQGGYSYNEQFF	TGTGCCAGCTCACAAGGGGGATACTCCTACAATGAGCAGTTCTTC
-	TRBJ2-3	TRBV6-5	14	once	CATAREGITDTQYF	TGTGCCACCGCTCGTGAGGGAATCACAGATACGCAGTATTTT
-	TRBJ2-7	TRBV18	13	-	CASSPPAGVEQYF	TGTGCCAGCTCACCACCGGCAGGGGTCGAGCAGTACTTC
TRBD2	TRBJ2-5	TRBV2	15	once	CASSSSSGDGETQYF	TGTGCCAGCAGTAGCTCTAGCGGGGATGGTGAGACCCAGTACTTC
TRBD2	TRBJ2-7	TRBV27	11	-	CASAWGGEQYF	TGTGCCAGCGCTTGGGGGGGCGAGCAGTACTTC
-	TRBJ1-6	TRBV10-3	14	-	CAIGEQVFNSPLHF	TGTGCCATCGGAGAACAGGTCTTTAATTCACCCCTCCACTTT
TRBD2	TRBJ2-7	TRBV5-1	14	-	CASSLTSGGYEQYF	TGCGCCAGCAGCCTCACTAGCGGGGGCTACGAGCAGTACTTC
-	TRBJ1-6	TRBV6-6	15	few	CASSYLVRGNSPLHF	TGTGCCAGCAGTTACTTGGTGCGGGGCAATTCACCCCTCCACTTT
-	TRBJ2-3	TRBV10-3	13	once	CAAWGAGADTQYF	TGTGCCGCTTGGGGTGCAGGGGCAGATACGCAGTATTTT
-	TRBJ1-5	TRBV27	15	-	CASSYRTDSNQPQHF	TGTGCCAGCAGCTACCGGACAGATAGCAATCAGCCCCAGCATTTT
-	TRBJ2-1	TRBV7-3	14	once	CASSLGGSYNEQFF	TGTGCCAGCAGCCTCGGGGGTTCTTACAATGAGCAGTTCTTC
-	TRBJ1-2	TRBV7-9	13	-	CASSFGQTYGYTF	TGTGCCAGCAGCTTTGGACAGACCTATGGCTACACCTTC
TRBD1	TRBJ1-2	TRBV5-8	16	-	CASSHPGETGGAGYTF	TGTGCCAGCAGCCACCCCGGCGAGACAGGGGGCGCGGGCTACACCTTC
TRBD1	TRBJ2-7	TRBV27	14	-	CASSSGPSTGEKYF	TGTGCCAGCAGTTCCGGCCCCTCAACAGGGGAAAAGTACTTC
TRBD1	TRBJ1-2	TRBV5-1	14	-	CASSLGTGYYGYTF	TGCGCCAGCAGCTTGGGGACAGGGTACTATGGCTACACCTTC
TRBD1	TRBJ1-2	TRBV2	13	-	CASSVTGSEGYTF	TGTGCCAGCAGCGTGACAGGGTCGGAAGGCTACACCTTC
-	TRBJ2-6	TRBV5-1	18	-	CASSLVGGLSSGANVLTF	TGCGCCAGCAGCTTGGTGGGGGGGCTAAGCTCTGGGGCCAACGTCCTGACTTTC
-	TRBJ1-1	TRBV19	15	-	CASSPLGDSNTEAFF	TGTGCCAGTAGTCCCCTCGGGGATTCGAACACTGAAGCTTTCTTT
-	TRBJ1-2	TRBV27	14	-	CASSKAGTSKGYTF	TGTGCCAGCAGTAAGGCCGGGACTTCGAAAGGCTACACCTTC
-	TRBJ1-2	TRBV6-4	13	once	CASSESLWEGYTF	TGTGCCAGCAGTGAATCCCTCTGGGAGGGCTACACCTTC
-	TRBJ1-6	TRBV21-1	18	-	CASSKEVRGRGRSSPLHF	TGTGCCAGCAGCAAAGAAGTTCGGGGGAGAGGCCGCAGTTCACCCCTCCACTTT
-	TRBJ2-1	TRBV6-5	12	-	CASSSLAGEQFF	TGTGCCAGCAGTTCTCTAGCAGGCGAGCAGTTCTTC